This passage covers 26 T cell receptor beta chains from one sample sequenced in a study of blood T cell repertoires in COVID-19. Produced via immunoSEQ multiplex PCR; TCRdb's table is partial and in-frame only. The sample yields about 130,000 clones, 88% seen once. The specimen sequenced was peripheral blood. All receptors come from a man aged 45-60 years with acute or convalescent COVID-19.

J is TRBJ1-1 and V is TRBV7-6; 7 positions agree with TRBD1. V shed 1 base and J 3 bases; nucleotides not matched to a gene: 5. CDR1 SGHVS and CDR2 FNYEAQ come from the germline V gene. The CDR3 sequence is 15 residues long. The CDR3 reads CASSLGSGGYTEAFF. The CDR3 nucleotides read TGTGCCAGCAGCTTAGGGTCAGGGGGATACACTGAAGCTTTCTTT.

The chain joins TRBV3-1 (or the pseudogene TRBV3-2) to TRBJ2-3; no definite D call. Germline assignment: CDR1 LGHDT and CDR2 YNNKEL (reference sequence). CDR3 length equals 12 residues. Between the trimmed V and J ends, which lost 5 bases and 4 bases, there was a span of 7 bases. CDR3 sequence reads: CASSILADTQYF. As DNA, the CDR3 is TGTGCCAGCAGCATCCTCGCAGATACGCAGTATTTT.

The chain recombines TRBV3-1 (or the pseudogene TRBV3-2) with TRBJ1-2, with 7 bases matching TRBD1. Per germline, CDR1 LGHDT and CDR2 YNNKEL (reference sequence). The V gene end was trimmed by 4 bases and the J gene end by 8 bases; junction bases not matched to a gene: 7. This CDR3 has 13 residues. The CDR3 region has the DNA TGTGCCAGCAGCCTCCCAGGGGGTTTCGGCTACACCTTC. Protein sequence: CASSLPGGFGYTF.

The chain combines TRBV12-3 or TRBV12-4 with TRBJ2-5; D is perhaps TRBD1 (5 bases). CDR3 size: 13 residues. Trimming pared 3 bases from V and 1 base from J, leaving 6 bases between. In DNA, the CDR3 is TGTGCCAGCAGTTTCGACAGCCAAGAGACCCAGTACTTC. It yields the protein CASSFDSQETQYF.

This clone appeared a few times. This chain links TRBV28 with TRBJ2-7; TRBD2 matches at 9 bases. This CDR3 comprises 14 residues. Germline V CDR1 and CDR2: MDHEN, SYDVKM. V lost 7 bases to trimming and J lost 2 bases; unmatched junction nucleotides: 6. The CDR3 DNA is TGTGCCAGCACTCGACTAGCGGATGCCTACGAGCAGTACTTC. Protein: CASTRLADAYEQYF.

The CDR3 DNA is TGCGCCAGCAGCGTCCAGGGGGCTGGGAACATTCAGTACTTC. This sequence encodes CASSVQGAGNIQYF. This rearrangement joins TRBV5-1 to TRBJ2-4; 8 bases line up with TRBD1. V lost 4 bases, J lost 7 bases, and 7 bases stayed unmatched. Germline CDR1 SGHRS, CDR2 YFSETQ. CDR3 length equals 14 residues.

The V call is TRBV10-3, the J call TRBJ2-2; perhaps TRBD1 as D (6 bases). The CDR3 has 17 residues. Trimming cost V 5 bases and J 6 bases, with 22 bases left between them. The germline CDR1 and CDR2 sequences are ENHRY and SYGVKD. The CDR3 reads CAISFTTRGNTAGELFF. CDR3 bases: TGTGCCATCAGTTTTACGACCAGGGGAAATACGGCCGGGGAGCTGTTTTTT.

V is TRBV11-2 and J is TRBJ2-1; 8 bases line up with TRBD1. The CDR3 has 15 residues. Germline V gene lookup returns CDR1 SGHAT and CDR2 FQNNGV. Trimming at V came to 6 bases and at J to 7 bases, leaving 11 bases not matched to a gene. The CDR3 DNA is TGTGCCAGCAGTAGATTGACAGGGGCCGTTAATGAGCAGTTCTTC. As protein: CASSRLTGAVNEQFF.

J is TRBJ1-1 and V is TRBV2; TRBD1 matches 11 bases. V trimming: 6 bases; J trimming: 7 bases; junction bases outside the gene matches: 10. The CDR3 is 15 amino acids. Germline V CDR1 and CDR2: SNHLY, FYNNEI. The CDR3 protein is CASRDDRTGGYEAFF. CDR3 nucleotide sequence: TGTGCCAGCAGAGACGATCGGACAGGGGGCTATGAAGCTTTCTTT.

The V call is TRBV18, the J call TRBJ1-2; 8 bases are shared with TRBD1. The CDR3 runs 14 residues. The junction had 6 bases not matched to a gene; V was cut back by 3 bases and J by 6 bases. The germline V gene encodes CDR1 KGHSH and CDR2 LQKENI. The CDR3 sequence is CASSPGQGTDGYTF. For the CDR3, the DNA is TGTGCCAGCTCACCTGGACAGGGAACGGATGGCTACACCTTC. The variable domain in full, with the rest retrieved from reference TRBV18 and TRBJ1-2, is NAGVMQNPRHLVRRRGQEARLRCSPMKGHSHVYWYRQLPEEGLKFMVYLQKENIIDESGMPKERFSAEFPKEGPSILRIQQVVRGDSAAYFCASSPGQGTDGYTFGSGTRLTVV.

CDR3 sequence reads: CASSFHDTGRYEQYF. In DNA form, the CDR3 reads TGTGCCAGCAGCTTTCACGATACAGGGCGGTACGAGCAGTACTTC. The J gene is TRBJ2-7, the V gene TRBV7-9, with a weak D call TRBD1 (6 bases). Germline V gene lookup returns CDR1 SEHNR and CDR2 FQNEAQ (reference sequence). V lost 3 bases, J lost 4 bases, and 16 bases lay in between. The CDR3 length is 15 residues.

This clone was seen once. The chain couples TRBV28 to TRBJ2-3; 10 bases agree with TRBD2. V trimming: 7 bases; J trimming: 5 bases; junction bases outside the gene matches: 9. The CDR3 spans 15 residues. CDR1 is MDHEN, CDR2 SYDVKM, per germline. Here the CDR3 reads CASMASGLARDTQYF. Written as DNA, the CDR3 is TGTGCCAGCATGGCGTCGGGACTAGCGAGAGATACGCAGTATTTT.

This sequence joins TRBV7-2 and TRBJ2-3, with D possibly TRBD2 on 5 matching bases. This CDR3 region has 14 residues. V was pared by 5 bases and J by 0 bases, with 9 bases between. The germline gives CDR1 SGHTA, CDR2 FQGNSA. The CDR3 here is CASSTRTSTDTQYF. The CDR3 region has the DNA TGTGCCAGCAGCACCCGGACTAGCACAGATACGCAGTATTTT. Combining the CDR3 with reference TRBV7-2 and TRBJ2-3 gives the whole variable domain GAGVSQSPSNKVTEKGKDVELRCDPISGHTALYWYRQSLGQGLEFLIYFQGNSAPDKSGLPSDRFSAERTGGSVSTLTIQRTQQEDSAVYLCASSTRTSTDTQYFGPGTRLTVL.

The chain recombines TRBV30 with TRBJ1-2; TRBD1 matches at 10 bases. The trim removed 0 bases at V and 4 bases at J, leaving 20 bases unmatched. This CDR3 has 20 amino acids. The germline gives CDR1 GTSNPN, CDR2 SVGIG (reference sequence). CDR3 nucleotide sequence: TGTGCCTGGAGTGTAATTCGCAGGGACAGGACAGGGGGTTGGAGCTATGGCTACACCTTC. It translates to CAWSVIRRDRTGGWSYGYTF.

The chain has TRBV2 and TRBJ2-7, with TRBD1 matching over 11 bases. This CDR3 is 15 amino acids long. With V trimmed by 6 bases and J by 4 bases, 8 bases remained unmatched. Germline V lookup: CDR1 SNHLY, CDR2 FYNNEI. The CDR3 here is CASSGTGTGGYEQYF. The CDR3 DNA follows: TGTGCCAGCAGCGGGACCGGGACAGGGGGTTACGAGCAGTACTTC.

The V call is TRBV2, the J call TRBJ1-5, with a tentative D call TRBD1 (5 bases). Looked up from germline, CDR1 is SNHLY and CDR2 is FYNNEI. This CDR3 is 13 amino acids long. Trimming shortened V by 7 bases and J by 7 bases, and 14 bases separated the two germline ends. The DNA of the CDR3 is TGTGCCAGCACCCTTGACAGACGGCAGCCCCAGCATTTT. Translating gives CASTLDRRQPQHF.

The chain has TRBV28 and TRBJ1-1; possibly TRBD1 for D (6 bases). There are 11 residues in the CDR3. V was trimmed by 7 bases and J by 11 bases, leaving 14 bases between them. Per germline, CDR1 MDHEN and CDR2 SYDVKM. The CDR3 region has the DNA TGTGCCAGCAAGGACAGAAAAGAGGCTTTCTTT. This encodes CASKDRKEAFF.

This chain joins TRBV6-5 and TRBJ2-3; D perhaps matches TRBD2 (6 bases). Per germline, CDR1 MNHEY and CDR2 SVGAGI. The CDR3 has 13 amino acids. V lost 9 bases and J lost 3, with 13 bases in between. CDR3 sequence reads: CASAGFRTDTQYF. CDR3 sequence (DNA): TGTGCCAGTGCGGGATTTCGAACAGATACGCAGTATTTT.

The chain couples TRBV7-2 to TRBJ2-6, with 8 bases that match TRBD1. CDR1 and CDR2 (germline): SGHTA, FQGNSA. This CDR3 is 18 amino acids long. The V segment lost 1 base and the J segment 0 bases; nucleotides outside the gene matches: 5. CDR3 DNA: TGTGCCAGCAGCTTAGGGGACAGGACCAGCTCTGGGGCCAACGTCCTGACTTTC. Its protein product is CASSLGDRTSSGANVLTF.

The rearrangement joins TRBV10-3 to TRBJ1-2; TRBD1 is a possible D gene (6 bases). The CDR3 has 16 residues. CDR1 is ENHRY, CDR2 SYGVKD, per germline. V shed 0 bases and J shed 4 bases, with 15 bases lying between them. CDR3 sequence reads: CAISESFVDSAYGYTF. Written as DNA, the CDR3 is TGTGCCATCAGTGAGTCGTTTGTGGACAGTGCCTATGGCTACACCTTC.

This chain connects TRBV5-6 to TRBJ2-3; D is undetermined. CDR1 is SGHDT and CDR2 is YYEEEE in the germline V gene. V lost 4 bases to trimming and J lost 6 bases, with 9 bases between them. The CDR3 extends over 12 amino acids. The CDR3 spells CASSLSGDTQYF. CDR3 nucleotides: TGTGCCAGCAGCCTTTCCGGGGATACGCAGTATTTT.

The chain couples TRBV5-1 to TRBJ2-1; possible D gene TRBD2, 5 bases. V was trimmed by 4 bases and J by 5 bases, leaving 16 bases between them. Germline V gene data show CDR1 as SGHRS and CDR2 as YFSETQ. This CDR3 spans 15 amino acids. CDR3 amino acids: CASSLEERKNNEQFF. The DNA of the CDR3 is TGCGCCAGCAGCCTCGAGGAGCGGAAGAACAATGAGCAGTTCTTC.

The V gene is TRBV24-1, the J gene TRBJ2-1; no clear D. Germline CDR1 reads KGHDR; CDR2 reads SFDVKD. This CDR3 comprises 11 residues. V was pared by 8 bases and J by 5 bases, with 6 bases between. Here the CDR3 reads CATKRNNEQFF. The CDR3 bases are TGTGCCACCAAGCGAAACAATGAGCAGTTCTTC.

CDR3 sequence: CATREDSSSYEQYF. DNA for the CDR3: TGCGCCACAAGGGAAGACAGCAGCTCCTACGAGCAGTACTTC. The chain combines TRBV10-2 with TRBJ2-7; possibly TRBD1 for D (5 bases). In germline, CDR1 is WSHSY, CDR2 SAAADI. This CDR3 spans 14 amino acids. Between the trimmed V and J ends, which lost 10 bases and 0 bases, there was a span of 16 bases.

In DNA form, the CDR3 reads TGTGCCAGCAGTCTAGACCCCAATCCGTCAGATACGCAGTATTTT. Residues: CASSLDPNPSDTQYF. The chain recombines TRBV9 with TRBJ2-3; D is uncertain. This CDR3 region has 15 residues. Per germline, CDR1 SGDLS and CDR2 YYNGEE. Trimming took off 5 bases at V and 4 bases at J, with 17 bases between the two ends.

V is TRBV20-1 and J is TRBJ2-7, with TRBD2 as a possible D gene (5 bases). Trimming stripped 4 bases from V and 4 bases from J, with 8 bases between. In germline, CDR1 is DFQATT, CDR2 SNEGSKA (reference sequence). There are 11 residues in the CDR3. In nucleotides, the CDR3 is TGCAGTGCTAAGAGAGGGTACGAGCAGTACTTC. Protein: CSAKRGYEQYF.